This T cell receptor beta chain was sequenced during a study of T cell repertoires in ileal Crohn's disease. Sequencing used immunoSEQ multiplex PCR; TCRdb keeps in-frame clones, though not all of them. The sample comprises about 3,900 clones, 85% of which are singletons, and around 14% rests with the top ten. Indicated time point: neoterminal ileum biopsy at postoperative endoscopy, about 6 months after surgery. The clonotype was recovered from an adult with Crohn's disease. The sequenced sample was ileal tissue.

The CDR3 DNA follows: TGTGCCAGCAGCTATCACAGGGGGGAGAACACTGAAGCTTTCTTT. This gives the protein CASSYHRGENTEAFF. V gene TRBV7-9 combines with J gene TRBJ1-1; 8 positions match TRBD1. There are 15 residues in the CDR3. Germline V gives CDR1 SEHNR, CDR2 FQNEAQ (reference sequence). V shed 4 bases and J 1 base; nucleotides not matched to a gene: 5.